The clone carrying this TCR beta chain came up many times. The sample belongs to a study of neurological immune-mediated disorders. A single record per CDR3 protein comes from TCRdb applying MiXCR to the 5' RACE reads. The sample records about 50,000 distinct CDR3 sequences, about 9.3% being singletons. CDR1 is SGHTA and CDR2 is FQGNSA in the germline V gene. This CDR3 is 15 amino acids long. Trimming at V came to 5 bases and at J to 3 bases, leaving 8 bases not matched to a gene. The receptor comes from a man between 65 and 85 years old with HTLV-1-associated myelopathy (HAM/TSP). The sequencing sample was made of PBMCs. The chain carries TRBV7-2 and TRBJ2-7; 9 bases agree with TRBD1. CDR3 bases: TGTGCCAGCAGCCGTAGGACAGGGGCCCTCTACGAGCAGTACTTC. Translated: CASSRRTGALYEQYF.